This entry concerns a single TCR beta chain. Its cognate antigen is unknown. These data are taken from a study of OX40 agonist ivuxolimab in advanced cancers. Study information: With ivuxolimab, an agonistic anti-OX40 (CD134) antibody, patients were treated. Every 2 weeks, ivuxolimab was infused into the patients intravenously at between 0.01 and 10 mg/kg. Hepatocellular carcinoma, melanoma, renal cell or head and neck cancer affected the dose-escalation patients. Overall study findings and caveats: Circulating CD4+ and CD8+ T cells showed clonal expansion by week 6 at 0.1 to 3.0 mg/kg.

Assay used: immunoSEQ multiplex PCR; TCRdb lists only in-frame clones, some missing. The profile shows about 96,000 clones, 70% to 85% of them singletons. The germline V and J ends were trimmed by 8 bases and 4 bases, with 8 bases remaining between them. Looked up from germline, CDR1 is LNHNV and CDR2 is YYDKDF (reference sequence). The CDR3 has 11 residues. The material was CD4+ or CD8+ T cells sorted from blood, obtained in a trial of the OX40 agonist ivuxolimab. This TCR came from an adult with an advanced solid tumor such as melanoma, head and neck, liver or kidney cancer. The chain links TRBV15 to TRBJ1-1, with D unresolved. CDR3 amino acids: CATAGVTEAFF. The CDR3 DNA reads TGTGCCACCGCCGGGGTCACTGAAGCTTTCTTT.